This TCR beta chain appears in the sequencing data of a study of shared clonotypes between healthy human individuals. Study-wide findings and caveats: Naive subsets, compared against memory subsets, generally had larger estimated richness values. Despite large depth, rarefaction showed incomplete sorted-subset sequencing.

This clone was detected ten times or more. Antigen unknown. The sample carries other DNA sequences with the same CDR3. Germline CDR1 and CDR2: MNHEY and SMNVEV (reference sequence). The V end lost 5 bases, the J end lost 1 base, and 8 bases lay between the germline ends. CDR3 size: 13 residues. Terminally differentiated effector memory CD45RA+ cells were excluded from the naive CD8 cells, which were CD45RO-negative and positively selected for CCR7. Sequencing was performed with immunoSEQ multiplex PCR; in TCRdb, only in-frame clones are kept and a portion is missing. The sample lists some 800,000 clones; approximately 92% were seen once.

The TCR was taken from a man younger than 40 in good health. The gene calls are TRBV27 and TRBJ1-1; tentatively, D is TRBD1 (6 bases). The sequencing sample was made of naive CD8+ T cells sorted from blood. The CDR3 sequence: CASSLQGNTEAFF. The CDR3 DNA reads TGTGCCAGCAGTCTACAGGGGAACACTGAAGCTTTCTTT.